This T cell receptor (beta chain) was recovered during a study of blood T cell repertoires in COVID-19. In the study overall: In each case, the material was cDNA or gDNA derived from T cells, B-cell-depleted T cells, or PBMCs.

This CDR3 is built from 13 residues. The V and J ends lost 6 bases and 7 bases respectively, with 16 bases between them. CDR1 and CDR2 (germline): SGHRS, YFSETQ. This clone has more than one count but fewer than ten. Clones were sequenced by immunoSEQ multiplex PCR, and TCRdb holds only the in-frame ones, with some missing. The repertoire holds 200,000 to 300,000 clones, about 80% seen once, with about 2% in the top ten. The TCR was taken from a man aged 30 to 45 who had recovered from COVID-19. V gene TRBV5-1 combines with J gene TRBJ2-5, with D possibly matching TRBD1 (7 bases). The sequenced material came from peripheral blood. CDR3 bases: TGCGCCAGCACCTTTCAGGGGGAGGCGACCCAGTACTTC. Residues: CASTFQGEATQYF.